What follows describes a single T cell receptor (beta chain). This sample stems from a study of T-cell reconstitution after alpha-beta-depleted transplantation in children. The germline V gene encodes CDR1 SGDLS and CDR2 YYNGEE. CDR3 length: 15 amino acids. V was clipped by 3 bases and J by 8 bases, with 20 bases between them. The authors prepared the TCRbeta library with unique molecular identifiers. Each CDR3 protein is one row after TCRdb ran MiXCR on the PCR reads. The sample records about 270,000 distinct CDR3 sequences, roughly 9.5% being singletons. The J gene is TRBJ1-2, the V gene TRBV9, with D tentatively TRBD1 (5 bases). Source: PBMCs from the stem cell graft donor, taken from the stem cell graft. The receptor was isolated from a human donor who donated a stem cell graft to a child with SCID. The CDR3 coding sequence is TGTGCCAGCAGCGGACCCGACAGTGGAGGTGGCGGCTACACCTTC. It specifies CASSGPDSGGGGYTF.